This T cell receptor (beta chain) was identified in a study of response to subunit inactivated influenza vaccine. The sample holds many counts of this clonotype. Germline values: CDR1 MDHEN, CDR2 SYDVKM. The length of the CDR3 is 13 residues. Between the trimmed V and J ends, which lost 3 bases and 2 bases, there was a span of 8 bases. MiXCR, run by TCRdb on the RT-PCR reads, gives a single entry per CDR3 protein. Here the sample spans 150,000 to 200,000 distinct CDR3 sequences, approximately 12% being singletons. These data also featured in a second study, about T cells expressing NK-cell markers. From that study: 5'RACE template switching with UMIs produced the TCR beta cDNA. Sorted CD3+CD56+NKG2C+, CD3+CD56+NKG2C- and CD3+CD56-NKG2C+ T cells provided the TCR beta repertoires. The study sequenced eight donors, seven HCMV-seropositive and one seronegative. Of CD8+ T cells, about 1.0-8% belonged to dominant NKG2C+ clonotypes in five or six donors. What remained unclear was the HCMV specificity of expanded NKG2C+ T cell clones.

This TCR was sampled from a man in his fifties or sixties who received an inactivated influenza vaccine. The chain recombines TRBV28 with TRBJ2-7, with D uncertain. Here the sequenced sample was CD8+ T cells sorted from PBMCs, taken 11 to 12 days after vaccination. The CDR3 is CASSLHGPYEQYF. The CDR3 DNA reads as TGTGCCAGCAGTTTGCACGGACCCTACGAGCAGTACTTC. The whole variable domain, filled in from reference TRBV28 and TRBJ2-7, reads DVKVTQSSRYLVKRTGEKVFLECVQDMDHENMFWYRQDPGLGLRLIYFSYDVKMKEKGDIPEGYSVSREKKERFSLILESASTNQTSMYLCASSLHGPYEQYFGPGTRLTVT.